The present TCR beta chain was sequenced within a study of beta chain features in type 1 diabetes. Across the whole study: Examination spanned approximately 110 million sorted cells from all samples. General study results and limits: Among patients with Type 1 diabetes, TCRB CDR3s were moderately but significantly shorter in every one of the four CD4+ subsets.

In the case of this clone: Its antigen is still unknown.

Isolated RNA was reverse transcribed in full, so expressed TCRB transcripts were sequenced. Method: immunoSEQ multiplex PCR; TCRdb's copy keeps in-frame clones and lacks some. In the table there are under 200,000 clones, 8% to 9.5% of which are singletons. The CDR3 extends over 13 amino acids. With V trimmed by 8 bases and J by 6 bases, 7 bases remained unmatched. In germline, CDR1 is MDHEN, CDR2 SYDVKM. Sequencing was done on a sample of central memory CD4+ T cells from blood. The chain carries TRBV28 and TRBJ2-1; 7 bases agree with TRBD2. This clonotype originated in a woman aged 18-30 years with type 1 diabetes. CDR3 nucleotides: TGTGCCAGCGTAGCTAGCGGTTCCAATGAGCAGTTCTTC. Translation gives CASVASGSNEQFF.